This T cell receptor beta chain was profiled in a study of T cell responses to AZD1222 COVID-19 vaccine. Repertoires were generated with immunoSEQ multiplex PCR, while TCRdb's copy carries only in-frame clones and drops some. This sample has around 78,000 clones, with around 87% found just once. Germline values: CDR1 SGHRS, CDR2 YFSETQ. The CDR3 covers 18 residues. Trimming pared 2 bases from V and 2 bases from J, leaving 19 bases between. V usage is TRBV5-1 and J usage is TRBJ2-2; D unresolved. This sequence originates from an adult in good health. The input for sequencing was peripheral blood, taken on day 0 of AZD1222 vaccination. The CDR3 DNA reads TGCGCCAGCAGCTTTTCCGCAGGCACGCCCATAAACACCGGGGAGCTGTTTTTT. It specifies CASSFSAGTPINTGELFF.